This TCR beta chain was documented in a study of T-cell reconstitution after alpha-beta-depleted transplantation in children. Overall study findings and caveats: Reportedly, alpha-beta T cells present about two months post-transplant originated from several hundred expanded clones of graft origin. Diversity of TCRbeta at day 60 was high in some patients, arising from surviving recipient T cells and thymic progenitors. Most T-cell counts and diversity one year after the transplant came from T cells that were newly produced.

It was with unique molecular identifiers that the TCRbeta library was prepared. TCRdb called the PCR reads again in MiXCR, with one record for every CDR3 protein. In the table there are hundreds of thousands of distinct CDR3 sequences, approximately 10% of which are singletons. Between the trimmed V and J ends, which lost 4 bases and 8 bases, there was a span of 28 bases. CDR1 is SGHKS, CDR2 YYEKEE, per germline (reference sequence). The CDR3 extends over 18 amino acids. With regard to this clonotype: Its antigen is currently unknown.

The chain is built from TRBV5-5 and TRBJ2-1; D is possibly TRBD2 (5 bases). The receptor was derived from a male patient between 2 and 15 years old who had a stem cell transplant for chronic granulomatous disease, so the T cells may come from the graft donor. The sequencing here drew on peripheral blood, taken 180 days after TCRalphabeta/CD19-depleted stem cell transplant. CDR3 DNA: TGTGCCAGCAGCCCAACAGAGGGTAGATTAAGGCCTAGAGATGAGCAGTTCTTC. It encodes CASSPTEGRLRPRDEQFF.